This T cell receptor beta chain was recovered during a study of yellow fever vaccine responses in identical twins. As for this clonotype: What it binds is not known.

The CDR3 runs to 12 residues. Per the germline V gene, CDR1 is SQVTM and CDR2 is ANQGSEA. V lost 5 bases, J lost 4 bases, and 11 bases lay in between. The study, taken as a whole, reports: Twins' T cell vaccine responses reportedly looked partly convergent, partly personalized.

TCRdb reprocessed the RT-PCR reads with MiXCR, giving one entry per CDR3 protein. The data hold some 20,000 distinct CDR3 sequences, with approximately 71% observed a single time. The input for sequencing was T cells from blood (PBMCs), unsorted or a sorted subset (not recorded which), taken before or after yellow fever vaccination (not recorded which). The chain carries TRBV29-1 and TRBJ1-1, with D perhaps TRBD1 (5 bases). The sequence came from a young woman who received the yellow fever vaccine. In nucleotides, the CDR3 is TGCAGCGTTTCCGGACATCGCACTGAAGCTTTCTTT. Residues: CSVSGHRTEAFF. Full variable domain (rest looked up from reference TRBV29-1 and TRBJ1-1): SAVISQKPSRDICQRGTSLTIQCQVDSQVTMMFWYRQQPGQSLTLIATANQGSEATYESGFVIDKFPISRPNLTFSTLTVSNMSPEDSSIYLCSVSGHRTEAFFGQGTRLTVV.